This TCR beta chain was captured in a study of beta chain features in type 1 diabetes. There are a few counts of this clone. Every bit of the isolated RNA underwent reverse transcription, so sequencing read expressed TCRB transcripts. Method: immunoSEQ multiplex PCR; TCRdb's copy keeps in-frame clones and lacks some. The data hold 200,000 to 250,000 clones, with 12% to 15% observed a single time. This CDR3 contains 16 residues. Trimming removed 3 bases at V and 4 bases at J, with 13 bases between. CDR1 MNHEY and CDR2 SMNVEV come from the germline V gene (reference sequence). The rearrangement joins TRBV27 to TRBJ1-6, with D unresolved. The sample comprised naive CD4+ T cells from blood. This receptor was taken from a woman aged 40 to 49 in good health. Here the CDR3 reads CASSFTRGSYNSPLHF. CDR3 bases: TGTGCCAGCAGTTTTACCCGAGGCTCATATAATTCACCCCTCCACTTT.